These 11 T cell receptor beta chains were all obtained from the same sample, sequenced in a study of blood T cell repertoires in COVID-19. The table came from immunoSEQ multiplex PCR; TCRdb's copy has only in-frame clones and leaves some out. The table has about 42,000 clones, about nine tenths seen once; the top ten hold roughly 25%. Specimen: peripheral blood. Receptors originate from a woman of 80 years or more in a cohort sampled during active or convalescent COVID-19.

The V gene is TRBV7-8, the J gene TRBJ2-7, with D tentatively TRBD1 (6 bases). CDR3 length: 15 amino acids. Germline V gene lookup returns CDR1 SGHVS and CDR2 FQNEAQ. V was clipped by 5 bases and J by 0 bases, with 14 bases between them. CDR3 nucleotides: TGTGCCAGCAGCATCTCCCAGGGGATCTCCTACGAGCAGTACTTC. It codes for CASSISQGISYEQYF.

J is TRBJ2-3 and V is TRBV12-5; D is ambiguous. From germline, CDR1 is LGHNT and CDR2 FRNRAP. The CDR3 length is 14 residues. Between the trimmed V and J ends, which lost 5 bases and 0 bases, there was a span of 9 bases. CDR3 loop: CASGHERSTDTQYF. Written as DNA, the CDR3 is TGTGCTAGTGGTCACGAGAGAAGCACAGATACGCAGTATTTT. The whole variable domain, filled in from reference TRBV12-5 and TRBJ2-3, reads DARVTQTPRHKVTEMGQEVTMRCQPILGHNTVFWYRQTMMQGLELLAYFRNRAPLDDSGMPKDRFSAEMPDATLATLKIQPSEPRDSAVYFCASGHERSTDTQYFGPGTRLTVL.

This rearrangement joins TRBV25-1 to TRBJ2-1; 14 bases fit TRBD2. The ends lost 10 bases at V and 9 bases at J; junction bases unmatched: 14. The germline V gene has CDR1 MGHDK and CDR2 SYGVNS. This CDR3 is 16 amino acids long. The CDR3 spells CATGTSGRGPGGEQFF. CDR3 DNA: TGTGCCACCGGGACTAGCGGGAGAGGCCCGGGTGGTGAGCAGTTCTTC.

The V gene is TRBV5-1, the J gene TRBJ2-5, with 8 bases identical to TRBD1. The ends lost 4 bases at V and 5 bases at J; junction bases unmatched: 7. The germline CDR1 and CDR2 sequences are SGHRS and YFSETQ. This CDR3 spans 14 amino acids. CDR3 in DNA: TGCGCCAGCAGCGGAGGACAGGGCGGCGAGACCCAGTACTTC. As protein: CASSGGQGGETQYF.

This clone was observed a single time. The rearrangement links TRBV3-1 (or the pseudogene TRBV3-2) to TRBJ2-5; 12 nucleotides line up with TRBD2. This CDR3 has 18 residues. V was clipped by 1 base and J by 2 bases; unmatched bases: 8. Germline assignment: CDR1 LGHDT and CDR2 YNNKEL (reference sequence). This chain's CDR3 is CASSQGPLAGGRQETQYF. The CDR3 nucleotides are TGTGCCAGCAGCCAAGGTCCTCTAGCGGGAGGGCGGCAAGAGACCCAGTACTTC.

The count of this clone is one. CDR3 DNA: TGTGCCAGCAGCCAAGTCCCCAGGTCACAATCACCCCTCCACTTT. This translates into CASSQVPRSQSPLHF. The chain combines TRBV3-1 (or the pseudogene TRBV3-2) with TRBJ1-6, with D unresolved. V was pared by 1 base and J by 10 bases, with 14 bases between. There are 15 residues in the CDR3. Germline V gene lookup returns CDR1 LGHDT and CDR2 YNNKEL (reference sequence).

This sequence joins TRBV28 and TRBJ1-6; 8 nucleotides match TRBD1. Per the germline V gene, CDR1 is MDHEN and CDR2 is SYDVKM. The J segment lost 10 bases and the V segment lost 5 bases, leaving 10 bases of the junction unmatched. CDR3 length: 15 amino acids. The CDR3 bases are TGTGCCAGCAGTCCCCCGGGACAGGTCGGGTCACCCCTCCACTTT. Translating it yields CASSPPGQVGSPLHF.

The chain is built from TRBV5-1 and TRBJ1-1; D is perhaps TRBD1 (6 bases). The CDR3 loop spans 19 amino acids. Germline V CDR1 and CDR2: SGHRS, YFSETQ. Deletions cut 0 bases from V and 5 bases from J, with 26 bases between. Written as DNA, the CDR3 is TGCGCCAGCAGCTTGGACCTTCTACAGGGAGTGGGGGTTGAGACTGAAGCTTTCTTT. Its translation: CASSLDLLQGVGVETEAFF.

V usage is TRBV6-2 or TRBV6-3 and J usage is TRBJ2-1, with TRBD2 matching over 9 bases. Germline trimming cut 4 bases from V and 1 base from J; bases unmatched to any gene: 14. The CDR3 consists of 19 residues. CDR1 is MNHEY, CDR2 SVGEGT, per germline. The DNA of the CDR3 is TGTGCCAGCAGTTTCGCGGGGGGGAAAAGACCAGTTTCCTACAATGAGCAGTTCTTC. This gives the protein CASSFAGGKRPVSYNEQFF.

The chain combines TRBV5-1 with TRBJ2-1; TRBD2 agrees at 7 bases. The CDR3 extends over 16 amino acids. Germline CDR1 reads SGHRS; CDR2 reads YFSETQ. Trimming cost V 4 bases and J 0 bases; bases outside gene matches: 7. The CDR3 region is CASSPLGGSSYNEQFF. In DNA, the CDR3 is TGCGCCAGCAGCCCATTGGGGGGGAGCTCCTACAATGAGCAGTTCTTC.

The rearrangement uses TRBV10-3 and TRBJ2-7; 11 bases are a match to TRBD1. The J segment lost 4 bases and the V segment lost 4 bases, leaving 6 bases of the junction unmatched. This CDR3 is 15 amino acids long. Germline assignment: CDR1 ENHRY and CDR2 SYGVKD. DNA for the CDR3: TGTGCCATCAGTGGGCAAGGACAGGGGGCGTACGAGCAGTACTTC. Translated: CAISGQGQGAYEQYF.